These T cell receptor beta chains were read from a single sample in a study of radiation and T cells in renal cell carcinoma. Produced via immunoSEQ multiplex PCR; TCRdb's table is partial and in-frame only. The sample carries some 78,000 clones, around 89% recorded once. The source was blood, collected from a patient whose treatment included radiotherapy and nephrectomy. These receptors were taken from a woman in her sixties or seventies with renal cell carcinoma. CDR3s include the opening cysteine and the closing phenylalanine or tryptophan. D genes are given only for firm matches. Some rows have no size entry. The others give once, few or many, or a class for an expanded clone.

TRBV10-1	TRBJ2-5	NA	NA	CASSEGRAIQETQYF	TGCGCCAGCAGTGAGGGGCGGGCGATCCAAGAGACCCAGTACTTC
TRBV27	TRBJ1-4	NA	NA	CVSSFNGEKLFF	TGTGTCAGCAGTTTTAACGGGGAAAAACTGTTTTTT
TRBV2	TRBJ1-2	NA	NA	CASSLDRIRTDYGYTF	TGTGCCAGCAGTTTAGACAGGATCAGGACCGACTATGGCTACACCTTC
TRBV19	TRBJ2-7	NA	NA	CASSLVGSSYEQYF	TGTGCCAGTAGTTTGGTAGGGAGCTCCTACGAGCAGTACTTC
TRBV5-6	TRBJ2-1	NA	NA	CASSLLGYGNEQFF	TGTGCCAGCAGCTTATTGGGATACGGCAATGAGCAGTTCTTC
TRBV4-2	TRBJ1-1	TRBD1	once	CASSLGTGGGSDTEAFF	TGTGCCAGCAGCCTGGGGACAGGGGGAGGGTCAGACACTGAAGCTTTCTTT
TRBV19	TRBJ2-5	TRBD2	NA	CASSIDHPTGGETQYF	TGTGCCAGTAGTATAGATCATCCGACGGGGGGAGAGACCCAGTACTTC
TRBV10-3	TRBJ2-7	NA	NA	CAIKRESIQREQYF	TGTGCCATCAAACGTGAAAGCATTCAACGCGAGCAGTACTTC
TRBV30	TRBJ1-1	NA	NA	CAWSVRVGLNTEAFF	TGTGCCTGGAGTGTACGTGTAGGACTGAACACTGAAGCTTTCTTT
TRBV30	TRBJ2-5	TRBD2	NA	CAWSEKKSGGAETQYF	TGTGCCTGGAGTGAAAAGAAAAGCGGGGGGGCGGAGACCCAGTACTTC
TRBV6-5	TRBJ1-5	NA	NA	CASNPSGTPGPQHF	TGTGCCAGCAACCCGTCCGGGACTCCCGGGCCCCAGCATTTT
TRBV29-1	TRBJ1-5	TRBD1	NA	CSVRDSHSNQPQHF	TGCAGCGTTAGGGACAGCCATAGCAATCAGCCCCAGCATTTT
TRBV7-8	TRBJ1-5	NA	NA	CASSPRPVSNQPQHF	TGTGCCAGCAGCCCAAGGCCAGTCAGCAATCAGCCCCAGCATTTT
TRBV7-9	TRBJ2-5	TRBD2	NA	CASSFLAGKETQYF	TGTGCCAGCAGCTTTCTAGCGGGGAAGGAGACCCAGTACTTC
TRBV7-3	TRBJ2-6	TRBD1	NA	CASSSTTTGALSGANVLTF	TGTGCCAGCAGCTCAACAACGACAGGGGCTCTCTCTGGGGCCAACGTCCTGACTTTC
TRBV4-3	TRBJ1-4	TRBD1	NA	CASSQDGTGNEKLFF	TGCGCCAGCAGCCAAGACGGGACAGGGAATGAAAAACTGTTTTTT
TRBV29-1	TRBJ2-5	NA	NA	CSVAKDPETQYF	TGCAGCGTTGCAAAGGACCCGGAGACCCAGTACTTC
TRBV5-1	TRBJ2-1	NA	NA	CASSLVPGVDEQFF	TGCGCCAGCAGCTTGGTCCCGGGTGTGGATGAGCAGTTCTTC
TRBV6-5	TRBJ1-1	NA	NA	CASSPLGTEAFF	TGTGCCAGCAGCCCCCTCGGCACTGAAGCTTTCTTT
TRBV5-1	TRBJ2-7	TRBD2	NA	CASSLGAGARTYEQYF	TGCGCCAGCAGCTTGGGAGCGGGGGCCCGGACCTACGAGCAGTACTTC
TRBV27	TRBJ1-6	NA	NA	CASSLGQVPGSPLHF	TGTGCCAGCAGTTTAGGGCAGGTGCCAGGTTCACCCCTCCACTTT
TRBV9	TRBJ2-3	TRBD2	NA	CASSVRGGADTQYF	TGTGCCAGCAGCGTCCGCGGGGGGGCAGATACGCAGTATTTT
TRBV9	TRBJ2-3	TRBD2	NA	CASSLLAGRAYTQYF	TGTGCCAGCAGCCTACTAGCGGGGAGGGCCTATACGCAGTATTTT
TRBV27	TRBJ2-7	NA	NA	CASSFATSYEQYF	TGTGCCAGCAGTTTTGCGACGAGCTACGAGCAGTACTTC
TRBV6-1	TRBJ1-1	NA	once	CASSRVGTEAFF	TGTGCCAGCAGCCGGGTGGGCACTGAAGCTTTCTTT
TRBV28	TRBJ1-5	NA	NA	CASSGPARNQPQHF	TGTGCCAGCAGTGGTCCGGCGCGGAATCAGCCCCAGCATTTT
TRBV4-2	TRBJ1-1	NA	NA	CASSQERMNTEAFF	TGTGCCAGCAGCCAAGAACGAATGAACACTGAAGCTTTCTTT
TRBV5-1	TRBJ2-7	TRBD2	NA	CASSDTGTSAYEQYF	TGCGCCAGCAGCGATACCGGGACTAGCGCCTACGAGCAGTACTTC
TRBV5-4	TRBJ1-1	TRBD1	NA	CASSSGQGENTEAFF	TGTGCCAGCAGCTCGGGACAGGGGGAGAACACTGAAGCTTTCTTT
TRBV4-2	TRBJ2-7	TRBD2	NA	CASSQGMGGGDNAYEQYF	TGTGCCAGCAGCCAAGGTATGGGCGGGGGGGACAACGCCTACGAGCAGTACTTC
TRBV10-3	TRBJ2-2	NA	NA	CAINPTARTGELFF	TGTGCCATCAATCCCACTGCGCGTACCGGGGAGCTGTTTTTT
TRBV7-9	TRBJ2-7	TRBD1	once	CASSSLDRGTGEQYF	TGTGCCAGCAGCTCACTGGACAGGGGGACCGGCGAGCAGTACTTC
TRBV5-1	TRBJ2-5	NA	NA	CASSLTARGGETQYF	TGCGCCAGCAGCTTAACGGCCCGAGGGGGAGAGACCCAGTACTTC
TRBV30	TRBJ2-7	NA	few	CAWRRSLTSYEQYF	TGTGCCTGGAGGAGAAGCCTGACCTCCTACGAGCAGTACTTC
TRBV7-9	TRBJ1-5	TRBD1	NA	CASSLAMGTGDLEPQHF	TGTGCCAGCAGCTTAGCGATGGGGACAGGGGATTTGGAGCCCCAGCATTTT
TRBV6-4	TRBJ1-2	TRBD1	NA	CASSRTGGEEGYTF	TGTGCCAGCAGTCGCACAGGGGGCGAGGAGGGCTACACCTTC
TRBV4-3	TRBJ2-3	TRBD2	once	CASSRLAASTDTQYF	TGCGCCAGCAGTCGACTAGCGGCTAGCACAGATACGCAGTATTTT
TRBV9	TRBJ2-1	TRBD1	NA	CASSDKTGDGRNEQFF	TGTGCCAGCAGCGATAAGACAGGGGACGGGCGCAATGAGCAGTTCTTC
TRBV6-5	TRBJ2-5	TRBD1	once	CASRGQGAWETQYF	TGTGCCAGTAGGGGACAGGGGGCTTGGGAGACCCAGTACTTC
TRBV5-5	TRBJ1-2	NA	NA	CASSLGEIYGYTF	TGTGCCAGCAGCTTGGGAGAAATCTATGGCTACACCTTC
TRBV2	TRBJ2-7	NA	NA	CASSGGQTYEQYF	TGTGCCAGCAGCGGGGGGCAAACCTACGAGCAGTACTTC